One T cell receptor beta chain is described in this entry. RNA, at about 0.5 to 1 ug, was reverse transcribed with random hexamers. TCRdb reanalysed the immunoSEQ multiplex PCR reads using MiXCR and keeps one entry per CDR3 protein. The table lists 70,000 to 85,000 distinct CDR3 sequences, about 96% of them singletons. Germline assignment: CDR1 DFQATT and CDR2 SNEGSKA (reference sequence). The J segment lost 9 bases and the V segment lost 0 bases, leaving 6 bases of the junction unmatched. This CDR3 comprises 14 residues. The data belong to a study of CD8 T cells in Susac syndrome. The TCR sequence derives from a human donor with Susac syndrome. Material for sequencing was CD8+ T cells from PBMCs. The chain combines TRBV20-1 with TRBJ2-1; 9 positions match TRBD2. The CDR3 is CSARDEREVGEQFF. The CDR3 nucleotides read TGCAGTGCTAGAGATGAGCGGGAGGTAGGTGAGCAGTTCTTC.